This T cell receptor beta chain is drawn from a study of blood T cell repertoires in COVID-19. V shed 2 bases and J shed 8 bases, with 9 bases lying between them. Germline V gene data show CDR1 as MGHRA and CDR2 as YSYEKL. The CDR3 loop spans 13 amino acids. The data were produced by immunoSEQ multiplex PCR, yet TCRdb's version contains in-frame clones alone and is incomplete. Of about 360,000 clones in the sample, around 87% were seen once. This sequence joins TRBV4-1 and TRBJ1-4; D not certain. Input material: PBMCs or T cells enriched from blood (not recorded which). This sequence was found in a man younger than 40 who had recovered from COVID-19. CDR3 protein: CASSQRGGEKLFF. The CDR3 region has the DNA TGCGCCAGCAGCCAAAGAGGTGGGGAAAAACTGTTTTTT.